The entry below gives a single T cell receptor (beta chain) sequence along with its context. Here immunoSEQ multiplex PCR was the method, and the copy in TCRdb shows in-frame clones only, minus some. Of more than 65,000 clones in the sample, roughly 96% were seen once. CDR1 is SEHNR, CDR2 FQNEAQ, per germline (reference sequence). This CDR3 is built from 16 residues. Unmatched junction bases numbered 7, after V lost 2 bases and J lost 3 bases. These data come from a study of technical replicates of blood from several donors. Sequencing was carried out using T cells isolated from PBMCs. This clonotype originated in a human donor in good health. This chain uses TRBV7-9 with TRBJ2-7; 10 bases agree with TRBD2. CDR3 nucleotides: TGTGCCAGCAGCTTAATGTTGTCTAGCGGGAGCTACGAGCAGTACTTC. Protein: CASSLMLSSGSYEQYF.